The 19 T cell receptor beta chains presented below share a single source sample, sequenced in a study of blood T cell repertoires in COVID-19. Assay: immunoSEQ multiplex PCR; the TCRdb copy retains only in-frame clones and omits some. Of approximately 150,000 clones listed, approximately 85% are singletons. Sequencing was carried out using peripheral blood. These receptors were obtained from a woman in her fifties or sixties with COVID-19, enrolled during active disease.

The chain combines TRBV18 with TRBJ2-7, with TRBD1 as a possible D gene (6 bases). The CDR3 sequence is 12 residues long. Germline CDR1 is KGHSH and CDR2 is LQKENI. Trimming took off 5 bases at V and 4 bases at J, with 9 bases between the two ends. The CDR3 is CASSVQGYEQYF. CDR3 DNA: TGTGCCAGCTCAGTACAGGGTTACGAGCAGTACTTC.

The CDR3 sequence is CASSGGGGNQPQHF. The CDR3 region has the DNA TGTGCCAGCAGTGGGGGGGGAGGCAATCAGCCCCAGCATTTT. The chain employs TRBV2 and TRBJ1-5; D possibly corresponds to TRBD1 (5 bases). The CDR3 sequence is 14 residues long. The germline V and J ends were trimmed by 4 bases and 2 bases, with 9 bases remaining between them. Germline loops: CDR1 SNHLY, CDR2 FYNNEI. Together with reference TRBV2 and TRBJ1-5, the CDR3 gives the full variable domain: EPEVTQTPSHQVTQMGQEVILRCVPISNHLYFYWYRQILGQKVEFLVSFYNNEISEKSEIFDDQFSVERPDGSNFTLKIRSTKLEDSAMYFCASSGGGGNQPQHFGDGTRLSIL.

V usage is TRBV6-5 and J usage is TRBJ1-1, with a tentative D call TRBD1 (5 bases). The CDR3 extends over 15 amino acids. Germline CDR1 reads MNHEY; CDR2 reads SVGAGI. Trimming shortened V by 2 bases and J by 5 bases, and 15 bases separated the two germline ends. This CDR3 is CASSYGPGPRTEAFF. In nucleotides, the CDR3 is TGTGCCAGCAGTTACGGGCCAGGGCCCCGAACTGAAGCTTTCTTT.

J is TRBJ1-5 and V is TRBV19, with D possibly TRBD1 on 6 matching bases. Trimming cost V 8 bases and J 6 bases, with 20 bases left between them. The CDR3 runs 15 residues. Germline V gene lookup returns CDR1 LNHDA and CDR2 SQIVND (reference sequence). The CDR3 reads CASEERRGRGQPQHF. CDR3 coding DNA: TGTGCCAGTGAAGAACGCAGGGGCCGCGGTCAGCCCCAGCATTTT.

This clone was seen only a few times. The chain employs TRBV2 and TRBJ1-1, with D perhaps TRBD1 (6 bases). With 3 bases removed from V and 7 bases from J, the gap between germline ends came to 15 bases. CDR1 and CDR2 from the germline V gene are SNHLY and FYNNEI. This CDR3 spans 14 amino acids. CDR3 sequence: CASSEFGTKNEAFF. CDR3 DNA sequence: TGTGCCAGCAGTGAGTTCGGGACAAAAAATGAAGCTTTCTTT.

This chain connects TRBV7-9 to TRBJ2-2, with 8 bases fitting TRBD1. The germline V gene encodes CDR1 SEHNR and CDR2 FQNEAQ (reference sequence). CDR3 size: 15 residues. The ends lost 7 bases at V and 3 bases at J; junction bases unmatched: 7. The CDR3 loop is CASTPLTGDTGELFF. CDR3 bases: TGTGCCAGCACCCCTCTGACAGGGGACACCGGGGAGCTGTTTTTT.

This sequence joins TRBV28 and TRBJ2-1; 9 bases agree with TRBD1. V shed 7 bases, J shed 6 bases, and the junction held 16 bases outside the gene matches. Germline CDR1 MDHEN, CDR2 SYDVKM. The CDR3 totals 17 residues. The CDR3 sequence: CASIPRAGTGYTNEQFF. The CDR3 nucleotides read TGTGCCAGCATCCCCCGGGCCGGGACAGGGTATACCAATGAGCAGTTCTTC.

This chain links TRBV10-3 with TRBJ1-5; TRBD1 matches 8 bases. The V gene's germline CDR1 is ENHRY and CDR2 SYGVKD. After removal of 9 bases from V and 6 bases from J, the junction contained 7 bases not matched to a gene. CDR3 size: 13 residues. The CDR3 region is CAISDRGIQPQHF. The CDR3 nucleotides read TGTGCCATTTCCGACAGGGGAATTCAGCCCCAGCATTTT.

The chain joins TRBV6-6 to TRBJ2-5; D perhaps matches TRBD2 (5 bases). The CDR3 loop spans 14 amino acids. Germline CDR1 is MNHNY and CDR2 is SVGAGI (reference sequence). Trimming stripped 2 bases from V and 4 bases from J, with 11 bases between. The DNA for the CDR3 is TGTGCCAGCAGTTACGGGCGGGTGGGAGAGACCCAGTACTTC. This encodes CASSYGRVGETQYF.

The chain joins TRBV28 to TRBJ2-1; possibly TRBD2 for D (5 bases). The germline gives CDR1 MDHEN, CDR2 SYDVKM. V was trimmed by 6 bases and J by 4 bases, leaving 13 bases between them. The CDR3 spans 14 residues. CDR3 sequence reads: CASREASAYNEQFF. The CDR3 coding sequence is TGTGCCAGCAGGGAGGCCTCGGCGTACAATGAGCAGTTCTTC.

V gene TRBV6-9 combines with J gene TRBJ1-1; TRBD1 aligns across 9 bases. Germline V gene data show CDR1 as MNHGY and CDR2 as SVAAGI. V dropped 5 bases and J dropped 1; count of bases not matched to a gene: 8. The CDR3 is 16 residues long. This CDR3 reads CASSPEGTGWNTEAFF. The DNA of the CDR3 is TGTGCCAGCAGTCCCGAAGGGACAGGGTGGAACACTGAAGCTTTCTTT.

The chain combines TRBV5-1 with TRBJ2-5, with 7 bases fitting TRBD2. Germline V gene sequence: CDR1 SGHRS, CDR2 YFSETQ. The CDR3 is made up of 14 amino acids. V lost 1 base, J lost 3 bases, and 3 bases stayed unmatched. Here the CDR3 reads CASSLTGTKETQYF. CDR3 DNA: TGCGCCAGCAGCTTGACCGGGACTAAAGAGACCCAGTACTTC.

This clone was seen only once. The chain links TRBV7-2 to TRBJ2-3, with TRBD2 matching 12 bases. Germline values: CDR1 SGHTA, CDR2 FQGNSA. The length of the CDR3 is 16 residues. Trimming at V came to 1 base and at J to 6 bases, leaving 5 bases not matched to a gene. As DNA, the CDR3 is TGTGCCAGCAGCTTAGGGGCTAGCGGGAGGGGGGATACGCAGTATTTT. Protein: CASSLGASGRGDTQYF.

The CDR3 reads CASSFAPVGGRGYEQYF. CDR3 DNA sequence: TGTGCCAGCAGCTTCGCCCCGGTGGGGGGGCGCGGCTACGAGCAGTACTTC. The V call is TRBV11-2, the J call TRBJ2-7; tentatively, D is TRBD2 (7 bases). V lost 3 bases and J lost 3, with 21 bases in between. CDR1 is SGHAT, CDR2 FQNNGV, per germline. The CDR3 consists of 17 residues.

The chain combines TRBV6-8 with TRBJ1-6, with 10 positions matching TRBD1. Germline-derived CDR1 and CDR2 are MNHGY and SAAAGT. The trim removed 2 bases at V and 12 bases at J, leaving 4 bases unmatched. The CDR3 is 14 amino acids. CDR3 in amino acids: CASSYPGTGEPLHF. The CDR3 nucleotides are TGTGCCAGCAGTTACCCCGGGACAGGGGAACCCCTCCACTTT.

CDR3 sequence: CATSREVSGNEKLFF. The DNA of the CDR3 is TGTGCCACCAGCAGAGAGGTGTCGGGGAATGAAAAACTGTTTTTT. The chain carries TRBV15 and TRBJ1-4, with no clear D. The CDR3 is made up of 15 amino acids. The V end was cut by 0 bases, the J end by 5 bases, with 10 bases between. From germline, CDR1 is LNHNV and CDR2 YYDKDF (reference sequence).

This chain joins TRBV19 and TRBJ1-6; 9 bases map to TRBD1. Germline CDR1 is LNHDA and CDR2 is SQIVND (reference sequence). The CDR3 runs to 16 residues. J was trimmed by 10 bases and V by 5 bases; bases with no gene match: 12. The CDR3 protein is CASSDPGTGGKSPLHF. Here the CDR3 DNA reads TGTGCCAGTAGTGACCCGGGCACAGGGGGCAAATCACCCCTCCACTTT.

The CDR3 loop reads CASLEGRGGSYNEQFF. The CDR3 nucleotides read TGTGCCAGCTTAGAGGGGCGGGGGGGCTCCTACAATGAGCAGTTCTTC. The chain is built from TRBV28 and TRBJ2-1, with 9 bases that match TRBD2. The CDR3 length is 16 residues. Losses at the gene ends were 8 bases for V and 0 bases for J; bases not matched to a gene: 8. The germline CDR1 and CDR2 sequences are MDHEN and SYDVKM.

This rearrangement joins TRBV16 to TRBJ1-5; D is possibly TRBD1 (5 bases). Per the germline V gene, CDR1 is KGHSY and CDR2 is FQNENV. The V gene lost 3 bases and the J gene lost 2 bases, with 14 bases spanning the gap. The CDR3 spans 16 residues. The CDR3 here is CASSQSGGKGNQPQHF. The CDR3 coding sequence is TGTGCCAGCAGCCAGTCCGGGGGGAAAGGCAATCAGCCCCAGCATTTT. The whole variable domain, filled in from reference TRBV16 and TRBJ1-5, reads GEEVAQTPKHLVRGEGQKAKLYCAPIKGHSYVFWYQQVLKNEFKFLISFQNENVFDETGMPKERFSAKCLPNSPCSLEIQATKLEDSAVYFCASSQSGGKGNQPQHFGDGTRLSIL.